This T cell receptor (beta chain) was recovered during a study of a mutant IDH1 vaccine in newly diagnosed glioma. Time point noted: baseline, week 1 (first vaccination visit). Treatment denoted: pre-vaccination baseline after standard-of-care therapy. V was pared by 2 bases and J by 1 base, with 5 bases between. CDR3 length equals 13 residues. The germline gives CDR1 MNHNS, CDR2 SASEGT. Sequenced by immunoSEQ multiplex PCR; TCRdb stores in-frame clones only, minus some. The data show about 30,000 clones, around 79% seen once. V is TRBV6-1 and J is TRBJ2-5; D call uncertain. This receptor was taken from a man younger than 40 with glioma. The sequences come from PBMCs, collected from a glioma patient treated with radiotherapy, temozolomide or both. The CDR3 DNA is TGTGCCAGCAGTGAAACACCCCAAGAGACCCAGTACTTC. Protein sequence: CASSETPQETQYF.